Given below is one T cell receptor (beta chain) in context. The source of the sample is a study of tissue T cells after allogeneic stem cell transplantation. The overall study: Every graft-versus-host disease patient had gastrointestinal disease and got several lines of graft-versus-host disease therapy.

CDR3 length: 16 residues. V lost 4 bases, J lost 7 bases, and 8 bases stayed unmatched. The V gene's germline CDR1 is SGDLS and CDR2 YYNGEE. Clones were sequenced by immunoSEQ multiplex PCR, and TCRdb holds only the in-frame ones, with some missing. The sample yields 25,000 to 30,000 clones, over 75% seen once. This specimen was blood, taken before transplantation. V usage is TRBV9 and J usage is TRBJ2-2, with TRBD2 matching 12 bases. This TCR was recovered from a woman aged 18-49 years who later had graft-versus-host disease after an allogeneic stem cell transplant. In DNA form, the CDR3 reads TGTGCCAGCAGCTCTCCTAGCGGGGGGGCTATCGGGGAGCTGTTTTTT. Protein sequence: CASSSPSGGAIGELFF. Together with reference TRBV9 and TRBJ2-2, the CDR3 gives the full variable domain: DSGVTQTPKHLITATGQRVTLRCSPRSGDLSVYWYQQSLDQGLQFLIQYYNGEERAKGNILERFSAQQFPDLHSELNLSSLELGDSALYFCASSSPSGGAIGELFFGEGSRLTVL.